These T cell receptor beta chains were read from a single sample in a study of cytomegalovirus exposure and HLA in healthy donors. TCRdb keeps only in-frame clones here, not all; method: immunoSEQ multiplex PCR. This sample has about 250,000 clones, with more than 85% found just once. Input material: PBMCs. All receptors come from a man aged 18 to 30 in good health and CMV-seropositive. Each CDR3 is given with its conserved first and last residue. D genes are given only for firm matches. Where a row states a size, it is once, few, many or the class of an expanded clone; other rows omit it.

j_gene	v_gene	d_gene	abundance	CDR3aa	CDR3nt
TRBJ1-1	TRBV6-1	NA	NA	CASSEVVSIVTEAFF	TGTGCCAGCAGTGAAGTTGTCAGCATCGTCACTGAAGCTTTCTTT
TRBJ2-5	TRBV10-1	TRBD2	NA	CASSAAASGQETQYF	TGCGCCAGCAGTGCCGCGGCTAGCGGTCAAGAGACCCAGTACTTC
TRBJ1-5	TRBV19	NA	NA	CASSIPLITVESNQPQHF	TGTGCCAGTAGTATACCCCTGATAACGGTGGAAAGCAATCAGCCCCAGCATTTT
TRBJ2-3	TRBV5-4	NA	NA	CASSSGQTPDTQYF	TGTGCCAGCAGCTCAGGACAGACCCCAGATACGCAGTATTTT
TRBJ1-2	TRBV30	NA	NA	CAWIPRVRGYGYTF	TGTGCCTGGATACCACGGGTGAGAGGCTATGGCTACACCTTC
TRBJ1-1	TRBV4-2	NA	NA	CASSQRGGANTEAFF	TGTGCCAGCAGCCAACGAGGGGGGGCTAACACTGAAGCTTTCTTT
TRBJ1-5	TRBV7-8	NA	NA	CASSLEENSNQPQHF	TGTGCCAGCAGCTTAGAAGAGAATAGCAATCAGCCCCAGCATTTT
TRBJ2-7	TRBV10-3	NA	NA	CAISDNDEQYF	TGTGCCATCAGTGACAACGACGAGCAGTACTTC
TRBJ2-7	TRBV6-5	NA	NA	CASRPLGGSYEQYF	TGTGCCAGCAGGCCCCTGGGTGGTTCCTACGAGCAGTACTTC
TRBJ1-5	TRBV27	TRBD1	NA	CASSTGGDRGNQPQHF	TGTGCCAGCAGTACGGGTGGGGACAGGGGCAATCAGCCCCAGCATTTT
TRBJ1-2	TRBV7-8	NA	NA	CASSPQIPDYGYTF	TGTGCCAGCAGTCCTCAGATACCGGACTATGGCTACACCTTC
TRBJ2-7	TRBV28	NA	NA	CASSPHSIIYEQYF	TGTGCCAGCAGCCCTCACAGTATTATCTACGAGCAGTACTTC
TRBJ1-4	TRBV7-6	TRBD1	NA	CASSLAGTGEEKLFF	TGTGCCAGCAGCTTAGCAGGGACAGGGGAAGAAAAACTGTTTTTT
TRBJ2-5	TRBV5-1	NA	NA	CASSLAGPQETQYF	TGCGCCAGCAGCTTGGCGGGACCCCAAGAGACCCAGTACTTC
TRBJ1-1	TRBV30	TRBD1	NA	CAWSVSRGTEAFF	TGTGCCTGGAGTGTATCCAGGGGGACTGAAGCTTTCTTT
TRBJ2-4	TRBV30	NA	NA	CAWSAGDIQYF	TGTGCCTGGTCGGCCGGGGACATTCAGTACTTC
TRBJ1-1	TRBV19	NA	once	CASSPGGANTEAFF	TGTGCCAGTAGTCCGGGGGGAGCGAACACTGAAGCTTTCTTT
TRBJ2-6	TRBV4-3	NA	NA	CASSLDLGRANVLTF	TGCGCCAGCAGCCTGGACCTTGGTAGGGCCAACGTCCTGACTTTC
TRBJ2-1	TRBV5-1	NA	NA	CASSLAGPGNEQFF	TGCGCCAGCAGCTTGGCGGGCCCGGGGAATGAGCAGTTCTTC
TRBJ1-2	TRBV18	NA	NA	CASSRREDGYTF	TGTGCCAGCTCAAGACGGGAGGATGGCTACACCTTC
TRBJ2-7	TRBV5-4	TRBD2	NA	CASSPGLTYEQYF	TGTGCCAGCAGCCCGGGACTAACCTACGAGCAGTACTTC
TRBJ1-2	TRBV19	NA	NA	CASTRAGASYGYTF	TGTGCCAGTACCAGGGCCGGGGCCAGCTATGGCTACACCTTC
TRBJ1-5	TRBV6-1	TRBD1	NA	CASRETGGWIQPQHF	TGTGCCAGCAGGGAGACAGGGGGCTGGATTCAGCCCCAGCATTTT
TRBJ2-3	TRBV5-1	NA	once	CASSLGGYQGVTDTQYF	TGCGCCAGCAGCTTGGGGGGTTACCAGGGTGTAACAGATACGCAGTATTTT
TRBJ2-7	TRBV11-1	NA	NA	CASSLAPWESGRDEQYF	TGTGCCAGCAGCTTAGCGCCGTGGGAGAGCGGGCGGGACGAGCAGTACTTC
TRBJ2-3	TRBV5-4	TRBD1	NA	CASSRGVGQGATDTQYF	TGTGCCAGCAGCCGTGGAGTGGGACAGGGGGCAACAGATACGCAGTATTTT
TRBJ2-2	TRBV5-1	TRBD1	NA	CASRPGTGNTGELFF	TGCGCCAGCAGGCCCGGGACAGGGAACACCGGGGAGCTGTTTTTT
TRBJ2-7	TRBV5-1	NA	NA	CASSPIGRAYEQYF	TGCGCCAGCAGCCCTATAGGACGGGCCTACGAGCAGTACTTC
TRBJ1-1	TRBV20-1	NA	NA	CSARGSTEAFF	TGCAGTGCTAGGGGGAGCACTGAAGCTTTCTTT
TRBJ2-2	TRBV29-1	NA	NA	CSARHRVDTGELFF	TGCAGCGCTCGGCACAGGGTCGACACCGGGGAGCTGTTTTTT
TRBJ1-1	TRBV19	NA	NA	CASTYPPNTEAFF	TGTGCCAGTACCTATCCCCCGAACACTGAAGCTTTCTTT
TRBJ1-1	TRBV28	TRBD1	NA	CASSLNRGQGATEAFF	TGTGCCAGCAGTTTGAACAGGGGACAGGGCGCCACTGAAGCTTTCTTT
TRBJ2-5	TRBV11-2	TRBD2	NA	CASSLGLAPETQYF	TGTGCCAGCAGCTTGGGACTAGCCCCAGAGACCCAGTACTTC
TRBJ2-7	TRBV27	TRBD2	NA	CASSQGLAVPGAYF	TGTGCCAGCAGTCAGGGACTAGCGGTCCCGGGGGCGTACTTC
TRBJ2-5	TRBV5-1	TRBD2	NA	CASSPVRGSGRQETQYF	TGCGCCAGCAGCCCCGTTCGGGGTAGCGGGAGGCAAGAGACCCAGTACTTC
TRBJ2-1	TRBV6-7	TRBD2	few	CASSNPMIAGILNEQFF	TGTGCCAGCAGCAATCCCATGATAGCGGGGATCCTCAATGAGCAGTTCTTC
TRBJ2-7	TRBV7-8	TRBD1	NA	CASSPNRGISSYEQYF	TGTGCCAGCAGCCCCAACAGGGGGATAAGCTCCTACGAGCAGTACTTC